This T cell receptor beta chain was sequenced in a study of cytomegalovirus exposure and HLA in healthy donors. Study at large: The roughly 130 validation repertoires, a later analysis reported, used the same platform as the 666 repertoires from the first cohort.

General study points: The investigators catalogued some 160 TCR beta chains as cytomegalovirus-associated. CMV antigen specificity of a few CMV-associated chains was confirmed in vitro.

Repertoires were generated with immunoSEQ multiplex PCR, while TCRdb's copy carries only in-frame clones and drops some. This table holds about 130,000 clones, approximately 88% found once. The trim removed 4 bases at V and 2 bases at J, leaving 9 bases unmatched. This CDR3 spans 17 amino acids. Per germline, CDR1 SNHLY and CDR2 FYNNEI. A note on this clone: Its antigen remains unknown.

The sequencing sample was made of PBMCs. The V and J genes are TRBV2 and TRBJ2-2; TRBD2 matches 8 bases. This sequence originates from a young woman in good health and CMV-seronegative. The CDR3 bases are TGTGCCAGCAGTGGGACTTTGGCGGGGGGAAACACCGGGGAGCTGTTTTTT. Translated, it gives CASSGTLAGGNTGELFF. The entire variable domain, with the rest obtained from reference TRBV2 and TRBJ2-2, is as follows: EPEVTQTPSHQVTQMGQEVILRCVPISNHLYFYWYRQILGQKVEFLVSFYNNEISEKSEIFDDQFSVERPDGSNFTLKIRSTKLEDSAMYFCASSGTLAGGNTGELFFGEGSRLTVL.